These T cell receptor beta chains were read from a single sample in a study of PD-L1 blockade in urothelial cancer. This table comes from immunoSEQ multiplex PCR, and its TCRdb copy is limited to in-frame clones, with some not included. The sample has tens of thousands of clones; around nine tenths are singletons. The sequenced sample was PBMCs, obtained around atezolizumab (anti-PD-L1) treatment. The receptors shown here come from a man between 60 and 70 years old with urothelial cancer. Both conserved end residues are part of each CDR3. The order of the fields is V gene, J gene, D gene, CDR3 protein. A D gene is named only where the DNA matches it firmly.

>TRBV6-1|TRBJ2-1|NA
CASSEGKGRSGFF
>TRBV19|TRBJ2-3|NA
CASSKQQLILTDTQYF
>TRBV5-1|TRBJ1-2|NA
CASSLDQGGNYGYTF
>TRBV19|TRBJ1-5|NA
CASRWAGDQPQHF
>TRBV27|TRBJ2-7|NA
CASSSLTQGGEQYF
>TRBV15|TRBJ2-5|TRBD2
CATASGDIQETQYF
>TRBV9|TRBJ2-5|TRBD2
CASSVDWTSPGTQYF
>TRBV7-2|TRBJ2-5|NA
CASSLGLRQQETQYF
>TRBV11-3|TRBJ2-3|TRBD2
CASSRGTSGGATDTQYF
>TRBV15|TRBJ2-3|TRBD2
CATSRGGSGGAVDTQYF
>TRBV7-2|TRBJ1-4|NA
CASSLVVSGEKLFF
>TRBV6-4|TRBJ2-1|NA
CASSRGERGEQFF
>TRBV7-8|TRBJ1-6|TRBD1
CASSLEGTASSYNSPLHF
>TRBV5-1|TRBJ1-4|TRBD1
CASSLGDRPTTNEKLFF